This T cell receptor (beta chain) was identified in a study of blood T cells in healthy people across ages (dated by TCRdb to between 2015 and 2016). In terms of the full investigation: In model experiments, roughly one uniquely barcoded TCR beta cDNA molecule per two T cells was captured by template switching. Age-related changes in TCR beta repertoire diversity were measured in the study by deep sequencing normalized with unique cDNA molecular identifiers. Four age groups were formed from the donors: young (average roughly 15 years), middle-aged (approximately 40), aged (roughly 58) and long-lived (82). Donors of different ages were randomly distributed across sequencing lanes to avoid experimental bias. Using the same blood draw, the study looked at two additional independent replicas of 1 million unique cDNA reads for two donors, one aged 18 to 30 and the other aged 80 or older. The paper's findings and limits, for the study overall: Because donor CMV infection status was unknown, age-related changes in expanded clonotypes were potentially confounded. Estimates of total diversity based on one million sequenced T cells were regarded as lower bounds and as underestimates. Observed TCR beta diversity correlated strongly with the percentage of naive T cells measured by flow cytometry. Because profiling used bulk unsorted PBMCs, naive and antigen-experienced compartments could not be compared conclusively. Compared with the aged group, the long-lived group had more naive CD4+ T cells, fewer expanded clones and increased TCR diversity, suggesting age selection. Observed TCR beta diversity per million T cells fell roughly linearly with age, and a significant reduction was already apparent by age about 43.

Comments on this clonotype: Its antigen is not yet known. Base-call qualities are not available, and no considerably larger clone is one nucleotide away.

Receptor libraries were prepared by 5' RACE. Sequenced using an Illumina HiSeq 2500. A second roughly 6 to 11 cycle PCR used a sample-barcoded 5' primer and a J-beta primer mix. A unique molecular identifier was introduced onto each TCR beta cDNA molecule by a template-switch 5' adaptor carrying 12 random nucleotides. Each sample yielded at least 3 million CDR3-containing paired-end reads. The Mint cDNA synthesis kit, primed by a TRBC-specific oligonucleotide, was used to synthesize first-strand cDNA from all RNA. Following uracil-DNA glycosylase treatment, a first 18-cycle PCR with universal primers M1SS and BC2_uni_R was performed on all cDNA. The published analysis was carried out like this. For normalization, 1 million high-quality reads, each with a distinct molecular identifier, were randomly selected from each sample. Instead of being binned into consensus sequences, reads that shared molecular identifiers were thrown out. MiTCR, with a Q25 quality threshold and the strictest error-elimination algorithm, was used for CDR3 identification, clonotype clustering and error correction. Lower-bound total TCR beta diversity was estimated with a nonparametric unseen species model using Euler transformation. TCRdb applied fastp at Q25 and MiXCR to the public reads, then kept only in-frame beta chains. Every entry covers one CDR3 protein and lists the most common genes and DNA from its rows. What appears here as the V and J calls and clone size reflects TCRdb's work, not the paper's. The sample table records around 780,000 distinct CDR3 sequences; 45% to 70% of these occur just once. The ten largest clones capture around 25% of the sample.

Ends trimmed: V by 3 bases, J by 4 bases; bases unmatched to a gene: 14. The CDR3 has 16 amino acids, counting the end cysteine and phenylalanine. The CDR3 DNA has 48 bases and is translated from base 1. For CDR1 and CDR2, the germline V gene lists SQVTM and ANQGSEA. Systemically healthy Caucasian individuals from Russia, roughly 40 in total and aged about 6 to 100 years, were included as donors. Approximately 9 milliliters of peripheral blood were collected from each donor into EDTA-treated Vacutainer tubes. PBMCs were isolated by Ficoll-Paque density-gradient centrifugation, with at least 6 million obtained per sample. Trizol reagent was used to extract total RNA from the PBMCs, yielding at least 5.5 micrograms per sample. Naive CD45RAhigh/CD27high T cell percentages were measured by flow cytometry on a PBMC aliquot from every donor.

Material for sequencing was blood. This TCR was recovered from a man between 35 and 55 years old in good health. The chain is made from TRBV29-1 and TRBJ2-5, and TRBD2 aligns with 7 junction nucleotides. This receptor has the CDR3 CSVEERLARPPETQYF. The bases read TGCAGCGTTGAGGAGCGACTAGCCCGACCCCCAGAGACCCAGTACTTC.